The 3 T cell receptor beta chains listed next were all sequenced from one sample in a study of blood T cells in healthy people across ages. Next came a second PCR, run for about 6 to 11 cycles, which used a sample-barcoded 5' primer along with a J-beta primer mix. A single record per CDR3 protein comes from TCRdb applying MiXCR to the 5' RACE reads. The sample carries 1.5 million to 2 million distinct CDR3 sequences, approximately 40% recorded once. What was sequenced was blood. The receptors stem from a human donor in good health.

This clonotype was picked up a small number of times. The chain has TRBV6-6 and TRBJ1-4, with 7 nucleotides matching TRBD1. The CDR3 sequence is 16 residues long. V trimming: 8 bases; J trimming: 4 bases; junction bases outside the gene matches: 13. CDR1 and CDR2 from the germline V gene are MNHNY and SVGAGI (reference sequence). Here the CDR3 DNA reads TGTGCCAGCCGATCCCACCAGACAGGGCGTAATGAAAAACTGTTTTTT. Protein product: CASRSHQTGRNEKLFF.

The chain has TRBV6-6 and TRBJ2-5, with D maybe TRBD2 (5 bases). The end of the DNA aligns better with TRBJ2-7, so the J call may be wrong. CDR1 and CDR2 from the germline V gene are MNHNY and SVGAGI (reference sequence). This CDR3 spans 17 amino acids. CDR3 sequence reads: CASSYSTGNPVSDEQYF. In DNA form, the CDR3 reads TGTGCCAGCAGTTACTCGACCGGGAACCCAGTTTCAGACGAGCAGTACTTC.

CDR3 amino acids: CASSRDRGIFYEQYF. CDR3 DNA sequence: TGTGCCAGCAGCCGAGACAGGGGAATTTTCTACGAGCAGTACTTC. The chain carries TRBV3-1 and TRBJ2-7; 8 nucleotides agree with TRBD1. CDR1 is LGHDT, CDR2 YNNKEL, per germline (reference sequence). V lost 4 bases, J lost 3 bases, and 8 bases stayed unmatched. The CDR3 has 15 amino acids.